This T cell receptor beta chain was identified during a study of regulatory T cells in long-lasting Graves disease. For the study at large: Graves' cases, newly diagnosed, had used antithyroid drugs under 3 months.

Study observations and caveats: Sharing of public clonotypes was greater in persistent patients (2,741) than in new patients (around 930).

Germline V gene data show CDR1 as DFQATT and CDR2 as SNEGSKA (reference sequence). The length of the CDR3 is 13 residues. V was cut by 5 bases and J by 0 bases, with 10 bases left in between. This clonotype was picked up many times. The antigen remains undetermined. CDR3 regions were amplified by Arm-PCR using iRepertoire HTBI primers to build TCR beta libraries. TCRdb called the multiplex PCR reads again in MiXCR, with one record for every CDR3 protein. This sample has under 450,000 distinct CDR3 sequences, with roughly 16% found just once. Time point indicated: newly diagnosed GD, antithyroid drugs for less than 3 months. RNA from PBMCs was the source of the TCR library. The same sample was also studied in work on T cells in Graves' hyperthyroidism and ophthalmopathy. From that second work: Stable Graves' hyperthyroidism meant no ophthalmopathy progression within 18 months. Lactation, pregnancy, other autoimmune disease or uncontrolled infection led to exclusion of patients.

This TCR derives from a young woman with Graves disease. V usage is TRBV20-1 and J usage is TRBJ1-1; D is ambiguous. Source: peripheral blood mononuclear cells (PBMCs), taken at new diagnosis, from a patient treated with antithyroid drugs. CDR3 bases: TGCAGTGCTCCCGGGCGGGTGAACACTGAAGCTTTCTTT. This encodes CSAPGRVNTEAFF.